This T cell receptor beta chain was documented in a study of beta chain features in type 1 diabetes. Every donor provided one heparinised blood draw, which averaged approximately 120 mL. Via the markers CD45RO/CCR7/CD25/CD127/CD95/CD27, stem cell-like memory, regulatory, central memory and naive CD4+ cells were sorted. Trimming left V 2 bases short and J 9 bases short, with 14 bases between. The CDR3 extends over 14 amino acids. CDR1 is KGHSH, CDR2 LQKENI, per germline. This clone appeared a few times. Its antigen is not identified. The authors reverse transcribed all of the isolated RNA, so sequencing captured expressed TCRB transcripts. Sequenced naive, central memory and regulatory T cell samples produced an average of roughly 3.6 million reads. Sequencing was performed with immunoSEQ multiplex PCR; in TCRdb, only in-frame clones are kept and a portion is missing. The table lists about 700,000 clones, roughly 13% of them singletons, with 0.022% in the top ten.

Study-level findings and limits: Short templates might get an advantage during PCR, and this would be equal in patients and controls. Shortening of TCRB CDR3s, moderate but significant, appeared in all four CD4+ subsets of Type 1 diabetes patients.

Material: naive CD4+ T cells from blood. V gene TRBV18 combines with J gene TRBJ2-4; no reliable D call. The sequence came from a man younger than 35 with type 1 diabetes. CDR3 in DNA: TGTGCCAGCTCACCAATTCGGAAAGAAGGCATTCAGTACTTC. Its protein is CASSPIRKEGIQYF.